This TCR beta chain derives from a study of T cell changes during pregnancy in multiple sclerosis. Germline CDR1 is LGHNA and CDR2 is YSLEER. The CDR3 is 15 residues long. J lost 5 bases, V lost 0 bases, and 4 bases had no gene match. Repertoires were generated with immunoSEQ multiplex PCR, while TCRdb's copy carries only in-frame clones and drops some. Among 50,000 to 70,000 clones listed, 93% were seen once. This TCR was sampled from a female donor with multiple sclerosis, enrolled in a pregnancy study. The sequences come from peripheral blood, collected after pregnancy. This sequence joins TRBV4-3 and TRBJ2-1; 7 nucleotides match TRBD2. The CDR3 reads CASSQDRGSDNEQFF. In nucleotides, the CDR3 is TGCGCCAGCAGCCAAGATCGCGGGAGTGACAATGAGCAGTTCTTC.